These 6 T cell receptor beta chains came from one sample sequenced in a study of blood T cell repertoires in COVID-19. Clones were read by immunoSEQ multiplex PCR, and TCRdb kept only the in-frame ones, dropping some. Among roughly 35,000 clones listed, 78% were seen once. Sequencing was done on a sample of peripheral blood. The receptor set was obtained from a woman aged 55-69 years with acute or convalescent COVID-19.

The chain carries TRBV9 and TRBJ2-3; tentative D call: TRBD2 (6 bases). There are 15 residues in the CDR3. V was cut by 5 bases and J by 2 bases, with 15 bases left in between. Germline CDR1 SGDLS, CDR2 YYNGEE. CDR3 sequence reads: CASRRGLQHTDTQYF. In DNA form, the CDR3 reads TGTGCCAGCAGGAGGGGACTGCAACACACAGATACGCAGTATTTT.

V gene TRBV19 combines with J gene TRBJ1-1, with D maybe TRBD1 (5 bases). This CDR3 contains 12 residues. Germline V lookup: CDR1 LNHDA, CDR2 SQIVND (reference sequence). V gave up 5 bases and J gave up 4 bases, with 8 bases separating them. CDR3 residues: CASSPGGTEAFF. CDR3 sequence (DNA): TGTGCCAGTAGTCCCGGGGGCACTGAAGCTTTCTTT.

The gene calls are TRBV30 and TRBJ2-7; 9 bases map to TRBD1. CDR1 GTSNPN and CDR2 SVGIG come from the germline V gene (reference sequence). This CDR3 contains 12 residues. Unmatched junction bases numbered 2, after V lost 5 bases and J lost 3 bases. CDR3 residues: CAWRQGGYEQYF. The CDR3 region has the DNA TGTGCCTGGCGACAGGGGGGCTACGAGCAGTACTTC.

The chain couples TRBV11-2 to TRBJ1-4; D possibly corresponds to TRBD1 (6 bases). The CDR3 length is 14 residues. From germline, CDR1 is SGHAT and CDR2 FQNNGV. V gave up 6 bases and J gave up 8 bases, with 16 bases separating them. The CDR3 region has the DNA TGTGCCAGCAGTTACAGGGCGGGAGAGGAAAAACTGTTTTTT. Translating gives CASSYRAGEEKLFF.

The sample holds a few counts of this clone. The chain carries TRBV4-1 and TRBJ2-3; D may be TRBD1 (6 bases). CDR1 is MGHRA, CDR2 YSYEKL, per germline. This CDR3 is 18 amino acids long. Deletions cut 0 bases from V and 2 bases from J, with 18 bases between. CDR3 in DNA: TGCGCCAGCAGCCAAGATAAGCGCCCACAGGGAGCCACAGATACGCAGTATTTT. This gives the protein CASSQDKRPQGATDTQYF.

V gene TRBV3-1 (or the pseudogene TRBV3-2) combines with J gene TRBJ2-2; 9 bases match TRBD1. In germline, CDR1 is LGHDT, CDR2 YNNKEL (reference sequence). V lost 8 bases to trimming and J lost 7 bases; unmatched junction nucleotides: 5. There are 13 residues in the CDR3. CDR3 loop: CASQPGQGGELFF. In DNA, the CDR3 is TGTGCCAGCCAACCGGGACAGGGCGGGGAGCTGTTTTTT.